The next 6 T cell receptor beta chains were all read from a single sample in a study of T cells after somatic rescue of genetic block. Data came from immunoSEQ multiplex PCR; TCRdb stores just in-frame clones and leaves some out. The table records 80,000 to 90,000 clones, about 90% of them present only once. Sequencing input: peripheral blood mononuclear cells (PBMCs). All receptors derive from a woman aged 18-29 years.

J is TRBJ2-2 and V is TRBV27; D gene unclear. V lost 7 bases, J lost 2 bases, and 14 bases lay in between. The length of the CDR3 is 15 residues. Germline V CDR1 and CDR2: MNHEY, SMNVEV (reference sequence). The CDR3: CASTLEWQNTGELFF. The CDR3 DNA reads TGTGCCAGCACCCTAGAGTGGCAAAACACCGGGGAGCTGTTTTTT.

The CDR3 protein is CASSWRDVVYEQYF. CDR3 nucleotides: TGTGCCAGCAGCTGGAGGGACGTTGTCTACGAGCAGTACTTC. The J gene is TRBJ2-7, the V gene TRBV5-6, with a tentative D call TRBD2 (6 bases). Trimming removed 3 bases from V and 3 bases from J, with 13 bases in between. The V gene's germline CDR1 is SGHDT and CDR2 YYEEEE. The length of the CDR3 is 14 residues.

J is TRBJ2-1 and V is TRBV28; the D gene is possibly TRBD2 (5 bases). Germline values: CDR1 MDHEN, CDR2 SYDVKM. V lost 2 bases and J lost 5, with 13 bases in between. The CDR3 contains 15 residues. The CDR3 coding sequence is TGTGCCAGCAGTTTAGAAAGGGCTAGCCACAATGAGCAGTTCTTC. This encodes CASSLERASHNEQFF.

The chain carries TRBV6-1 and TRBJ1-5; D may be TRBD1 (5 bases). There are 14 residues in the CDR3. V was clipped by 4 bases and J by 1 base, with 8 bases between them. Germline CDR1 and CDR2: MNHNS and SASEGT. CDR3 sequence reads: CASSVRGSNQPQHF. CDR3 nucleotide sequence: TGTGCCAGCAGTGTTAGGGGCAGCAATCAGCCCCAGCATTTT.

V usage is TRBV6-6 and J usage is TRBJ2-2; unclear D gene. The germline V gene encodes CDR1 MNHNY and CDR2 SVGAGI (reference sequence). This CDR3 spans 12 amino acids. Trimming took off 8 bases at V and 6 bases at J, with 10 bases between the two ends. The CDR3 bases are TGTGCCAGCGTCGGTGTGGCCGGGGAGCTGTTTTTT. Translated: CASVGVAGELFF.

The V gene is TRBV11-2, the J gene TRBJ2-1; D unclear. Between the trimmed V and J ends, which lost 3 bases and 3 bases, there was a span of 12 bases. This CDR3 comprises 15 residues. Per germline, CDR1 SGHAT and CDR2 FQNNGV. The CDR3, as DNA: TGTGCCAGCAGCTTCGCGGTTTACCTCTACAATGAGCAGTTCTTC. As protein: CASSFAVYLYNEQFF.